This T cell receptor (beta chain) was profiled in a study of T cell repertoires in cytomegalovirus infection. In the study overall: In the study, CMV epitopes included recently identified HLA-C-restricted and well-studied HLA-B-restricted ones. A matching HLA type, together with CMV infection, was signaled by public TCR beta signatures.

V was pared by 2 bases and J by 8 bases, with 10 bases between. The CDR3 has 13 amino acids. Germline lookup yields CDR1 SEHNR and CDR2 FQNEAQ (reference sequence). The study's findings and limits: Frequencies of public TCR beta families were cumulated, and this identified carriers of CMV plus the relevant HLA. The ex vivo response showed dominance by HLA-C-restricted CMV-specific TCR beta clonotypes.

On this clonotype: Its antigen is not known.

TCRdb re-derived calls from the reads in MiXCR, one entry per CDR3 protein. The sample shows fewer than 850,000 distinct CDR3 sequences, under 35% of them seen only once. The V gene is TRBV7-9, the J gene TRBJ2-4; D is undetermined. The source of this sequence is a human donor in good health (CMV status not recorded). Some clones in this sample may be carry-over from other donors' samples. The sequencing here drew on cultured CD8+ T cells from PBMCs, taken from culture after CMV antigen stimulation. This CDR3 is CASSLTGWDIQYF. The CDR3 DNA reads TGTGCCAGCAGCTTAACCGGGTGGGACATTCAGTACTTC.